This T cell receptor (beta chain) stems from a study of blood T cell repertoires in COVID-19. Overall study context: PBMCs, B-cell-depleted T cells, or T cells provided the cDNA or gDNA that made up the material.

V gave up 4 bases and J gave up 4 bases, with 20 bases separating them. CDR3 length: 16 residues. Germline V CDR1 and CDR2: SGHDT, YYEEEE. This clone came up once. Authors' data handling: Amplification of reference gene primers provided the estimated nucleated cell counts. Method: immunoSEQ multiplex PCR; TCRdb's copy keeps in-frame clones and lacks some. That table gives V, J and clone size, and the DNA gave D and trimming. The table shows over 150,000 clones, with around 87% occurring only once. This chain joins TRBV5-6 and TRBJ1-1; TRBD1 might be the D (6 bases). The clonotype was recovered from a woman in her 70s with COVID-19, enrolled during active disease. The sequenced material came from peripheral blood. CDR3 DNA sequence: TGTGCCAGCAGCCTGTGGTTTGGGACAAAGACCACTGAAGCTTTCTTT. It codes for CASSLWFGTKTTEAFF.